This TCR beta chain was sequenced for a study of CD8+CD57+ T cells in acquired aplastic anemia (dated by TCRdb to 2016 to 2019). At the level of the whole study: Extracted DNA from sorted CD4+ and CD8+ cells averaged approximately 3 ug, ranging from roughly 0.2 to 30 ug. Mean read counts for healthy donor samples were approximately 10 million for CD4+ cells and under 14 million for CD8+ cells. What the authors observed across the whole study: Some 27 CD8+ CDR3 sequences were found in both patients and controls but appeared to be highly expressed in patients and within the immunodominant clones of the patients. Between patients and healthy controls, no significant difference in CD8+ Simpson's diversity was found (P=0.060).

Taken from cysteine to phenylalanine, the CDR3 has 16 residues. Just CDR3 DNA is preserved here, 48 bases in frame from base 1. CDR1 and CDR2 (MNHEY, SMNVEV) derive from the germline V gene (reference sequence). Here V drops 3 bases and J drops 5 bases, and the junction holds 9 bases not matched to any gene. The study deep-sequenced TCR repertoires of sorted CD4+ and CD8+ blood T cells from severe aplastic anemia patients and healthy subjects. Ficoll-Paque density gradient centrifugation was used to isolate peripheral blood mononuclear cells. CD4+ and CD8+ T cells were sorted by FACS or magnetic beads before DNA extraction. Profiling of TCR beta VDJ combinations and CDR3 sequences used genomic DNA as the template. An Illumina HiSeq 2000 was the platform used for TCR repertoire sequencing. The paper's processing steps were these. Repertoire assessment relied on Simpson's diversity index, CDR3 size and DJ length profiles, and TRBV/TRBJ rearrangement plots. Whichever DNA sequence was most abundant in the deep sequencing data was defined as the immunodominant clone. CDR3 amino acid sequences were checked for sharing between subjects and were compared against published repertoires and the VDJdb database. TCRdb ran its own pipeline on the public reads, namely fastp trimming at Q25 and MiXCR clone calling, and kept in-frame beta chains. Entries that share a CDR3 protein sequence are merged under the most common genes and DNA. The V and J calls, along with clone size, are taken from TCRdb and not from the paper's own processing. The sample profile shows about 190,000 distinct CDR3 sequences; approximately 52% of them were found once. Of the sample, 16% falls within the top ten clones.

This clonotype was counted only a few times. What antigen it recognizes has not been identified. Base qualities are not recorded, but no much larger clone differs from it by a single base. The chain is encoded by TRBV27 joined to TRBJ2-2, with TRBD1 matching 7 junction bases. This TCR came from a human donor in good health, serving as a control. The sequenced sample was sorted CD4+, CD8+, or CD8+CD57+ T cells (not recorded which) from PBMCs. The CDR3 region: CASSFEGAMGTGELFF. The DNA sequence is given as TGTGCCAGCAGTTTCGAGGGGGCAATGGGGACCGGGGAGCTGTTTTTT.